This T cell receptor (beta chain) is from a study of Ad26.COV2.S vaccination and SARS-CoV-2 variants (dated by TCRdb to the early 2020s). Regarding the research as a whole: Vaccine-arm donors came from COV1001, a multicentre, randomized, double-blind, placebo-controlled phase I-IIa trial of Ad26.COV2.S in healthy adults. Dosing of Ad26.COV2.S was intramuscular, at either 5x10^10 or 1x10^11 viral particles, delivered as one shot or as two shots spaced 56 days apart. Sequencing of the TCRbeta repertoire served to evaluate the specificity and breadth of SARS-CoV-2-reactive T cell receptors following Ad26.COV2.S vaccination. A total of 32 samples were included in the TCR-sequenced set, comprising around 19 Ad26.COV2.S vaccine recipients, 5 placebo recipients and 8 SARS-CoV-2 convalescent individuals. Trial participants were randomized into five groups of five: low-dose or high-dose Ad26.COV2.S given once or twice, or placebo on both occasions. Throughout the experiments and outcome assessment, investigators stayed blinded to trial group allocation. The paper's findings and limits, for the study overall: It was noted by the authors that total T cell responses may have been underestimated by the TCR breadth and depth analyses. Higher spike-specific TCR breadth was observed in Ad26.COV2.S recipients than in placebo recipients (P = 0.0014). After vaccination, substantial breadth of spike-specific CD8+ and CD4+ T cell responses was reported. Non-spike TCR breadth was comparable between vaccine and placebo recipients, consistent with the vaccine containing only spike. Comparing responses between vaccine doses or regimens was not something the study was powered to do.

In the paper's terms, the treatment or condition label means: some 20 received Ad26.COV2.S at low or high dose, single or two shots; a few received placebo; per-sample allocation not given. For vaccine and placebo recipients, repertoires were sequenced using samples collected on day 63 after the first injection. In Cohort 1b, 25 or so adults aged 18-55 years were enrolled at a single site in Boston, USA, between 29 July and 7 August 2020. Ad26.COV2.S was a replication-incompetent adenovirus type 26 vector that expressed a prefusion-stabilized SARS-CoV-2 spike protein derived from the original Wuhan strain. The immunoSEQ Assay was used to sequence TCRbeta CDR3 regions. After extraction, genomic DNA underwent amplification by bias-controlled multiplex PCR, followed by high-throughput sequencing. On the study's bioinformatics: To quantify the absolute abundance of each unique TCRbeta CDR3 region, sequences were collapsed and filtered. Usable DNA was measured by amplifying reference genes present in all nucleated cells, and TCRbeta template counts were normalized to that usable DNA to estimate T cell fraction. Repertoire TCRs were annotated as SARS-CoV-2-specific by exact matching of V gene, CDR3 amino acid sequence and J gene to a known reactive TCR set. The reference SARS-CoV-2 TCR set was derived from MIRA and filtered for enrichment in COVID-19-positive ImmuneCODE repertoires, a step that removed public or cross-reactive TCRs. Using the MIRA antigens, annotated TCRs were further analysed by specific ORF or by position within an ORF. Breadth was defined as the number of annotated unique rearrangements divided by the total number of unique productive rearrangements, and depth was defined as the summed frequency of the annotated unique rearrangements. TCR breadth was compared between groups using two-sided Wilcoxon rank-sum tests. Entries here come from immuneACCESS through TCRdb and include only in-frame sequences with V and J called. Some clones fail to appear in such tables; in the studies checked, an unresolved V gene covers under half of the shortfall, and the cause of the remainder is unknown. V and J calls and clone size are given by that table; D and trimming were obtained from the DNA. The sample data list about 350,000 clones, and 88% of these were observed just once. The ten largest clones capture about 6.4% of the sample.

V loses 4 bases at its end and J loses 0 bases; junction bases beyond the gene matches: 23. The CDR3 starts with the cysteine, ends with the phenylalanine, and has 21 residues. Solely the CDR3 DNA is kept, with 63 bases framed from the first base. CDR1 and CDR2 (MNHEY, SVGEGT) derive from the germline V gene. A remark on this clone: Its binding antigen is unknown. No quality values exist for individual bases; no much larger clone is one base distant.

The V and J genes are TRBV6-2 or TRBV6-3 and TRBJ1-1; the junction holds 7 bases that match TRBD1. The material was peripheral blood, obtained in a trial of Ad26.COV2.S vaccine versus placebo. The clonotype was recovered from a person between 18 and 60 years old who received the Ad26.COV2.S COVID-19 vaccine or a placebo. DNA sequence: TGTGCCAGCAGTTTTCGCTCTCCGGGGCGGTCTGTGACAGGGATGAACACTGAAGCTTTCTTT. Its amino acids are CASSFRSPGRSVTGMNTEAFF.